This TCR beta chain was identified during a study of blood T cell repertoires in COVID-19. Background on the study: Acute and convalescent COVID-19 samples came from the United States, Italy and Spain. T cells, B-cell-depleted T cells, or PBMCs supplied cDNA or gDNA.

Trimming at V came to 6 bases and at J to 6 bases, leaving 4 bases not matched to a gene. CDR1 is ENHRY, CDR2 SYGVKD, per germline. This CDR3 region has 13 residues. Study processing details: Researchers report that nucleated cell counts were estimated from reference gene primer amplification. Assay used: immunoSEQ multiplex PCR; TCRdb lists only in-frame clones, some missing. V, J and clone size derive from that table, while D and trimming were established from the DNA sequence. The sample lists tens of thousands of clones; about 91% were seen once. Sequenced material: peripheral blood. The clonotype originates from a man in his fifties with acute or convalescent COVID-19. The chain combines TRBV10-3 with TRBJ1-3; 8 bases align to TRBD1. This chain's CDR3 is CAIRPTGVNTIYF. In DNA form, the CDR3 reads TGTGCCATCAGACCGACAGGGGTAAACACCATATATTTT.